The rows below give T cell receptor beta chains drawn from one sample of a study of T cell repertoires in cytomegalovirus infection. TCRdb reprocessed the reads with MiXCR, giving one entry per CDR3 protein. The data hold 650,000 to 850,000 distinct CDR3 sequences, with 29% observed a single time. These receptors have no identified antigens. This specimen consisted of cultured CD8+ T cells from PBMCs, obtained from culture after CMV antigen stimulation. The receptors were sampled from a human donor in good health (CMV status not recorded). Some clones in this sample may be carry-over from other donors' samples. Each CDR3 is given with its conserved first and last residue.

v_gene,CDR3aa
TRBV5-6,CASSFLALAKNIQYF
TRBV27,CASGGSRETQYF
TRBV7-6,CASSPGTSLWETQYF
TRBV20-1,CSARDRLNTYNEQFF
TRBV12-3/TRBV12-4,CASSPRLYQETQYF
TRBV6-5,CASSYQGGPETQYF
TRBV27,CASRLTGNSGNTIYF
TRBV6-2/TRBV6-3,CASSLSHSGTGYTEAFF
TRBV6-6,CASSPTGMYAEAFF
TRBV4-1,CASSQASTLRAEAFF
TRBV7-8,CASSLRQGRSTEAFF
TRBV12-3/TRBV12-4,CAIGGYYEQYF
TRBV12-3/TRBV12-4,CAIVKGAPRDGYTF
TRBV7-8,CASSYSTGTEWTGSYEQYF
TRBV2,CASMVAGGSYNEQFF
TRBV5-4,CASSFPGHNTEAFF
TRBV24-1,CATSDPLADKETQYF
TRBV27,CASSLSRDAHGYTF
TRBV19,CASRLSPGGGTEAFF
TRBV29-1,CSVEMGHFSSYNEQFF
TRBV6-1,CASSERASGTYEQYF
TRBV12-3/TRBV12-4,CASSLENTIYF
TRBV28,CASSLDLTGNYGYTF
TRBV7-6,CASSPDWGGGTDTQYF
TRBV5-1,CASRLTGVRGYNEQFF
TRBV19,CASSIASTNTGELFF
TRBV7-9,CASSGGRRNEKLFF
TRBV7-9,CASSFGPRTSYEQYF
TRBV5-3,CASSPRTLYGYTF
TRBV7-3,CASSLTGQGAFDNEQFF
TRBV24-1,CATLREDTGELFF
TRBV7-3,CASSLNAGETQYF
TRBV10-3,CAISEDYYNEQFF
TRBV27,CASSSQGEQPQHF
TRBV4-3,CASSLLGGMLNEQFF
TRBV9,CASSVENSYNEQFF
TRBV7-8,CASSFDRNMNTEAFF
TRBV7-2,CASSLGRGSPTGQYF